Presented here are 20 T cell receptor beta chains from one specimen sequenced in a study of T cell responses to AZD1222 COVID-19 vaccine. Assay used: immunoSEQ multiplex PCR; TCRdb lists only in-frame clones, some missing. Altogether 120,000 or so clones are present, about 85% being singletons, with the ten largest covering less than 8%. The source was peripheral blood, collected on day 0 of AZD1222 vaccination. The receptors come from an adult in good health.

The chain employs TRBV5-4 and TRBJ1-2; D is undetermined. The germline CDR1 and CDR2 sequences are SGHNT and YYREEE (reference sequence). This CDR3 region has 14 residues. The V end was cut by 0 bases, the J end by 4 bases, with 10 bases between. In DNA, the CDR3 is TGTGCCAGCAGCTTGGACAGCCGCCCCTATGGCTACACCTTC. This codes for CASSLDSRPYGYTF.

This clone was seen only once. The gene calls are TRBV18 and TRBJ1-1, with 8 bases aligning to TRBD1. Trimming removed 3 bases from V and 7 bases from J; junction bases left unmatched: 4. Looked up from germline, CDR1 is KGHSH and CDR2 is LQKENI. CDR3 size: 13 residues. DNA for the CDR3: TGTGCCAGCTCACCGCAGGGGGCTCTTGAAGCTTTCTTT. This codes for CASSPQGALEAFF.

The chain carries TRBV7-9 and TRBJ1-2; D is undetermined. In germline, CDR1 is SEHNR, CDR2 FQNEAQ (reference sequence). There are 12 residues in the CDR3. V gave up 4 bases and J gave up 8 bases, with 11 bases separating them. This chain's CDR3 is CASSSPLWGYTF. In DNA form, the CDR3 reads TGTGCCAGCAGCTCACCGCTGTGGGGCTACACCTTC.

A few counts support this clone. CDR3 region: CASSQGQGLSYEQYF. In DNA form, the CDR3 reads TGCGCCAGCAGCCAAGGACAGGGCCTCTCCTACGAGCAGTACTTC. The chain employs TRBV4-3 and TRBJ2-7, with 7 bases that match TRBD1. After removal of 1 base from V and 0 bases from J, the junction contained 3 bases not matched to a gene. Germline CDR1 LGHNA, CDR2 YSLEER. The length of the CDR3 is 15 residues.

V and J are TRBV27 and TRBJ2-1, with TRBD2 matching over 14 bases. V was clipped by 5 bases and J by 4 bases; unmatched bases: 7. Germline CDR1 MNHEY, CDR2 SMNVEV (reference sequence). The CDR3 length is 17 residues. The CDR3 DNA is TGTGCCAGCAGTGGTGGGACTAGCGGGGGAGCATACAATGAGCAGTTCTTC. The encoded protein is CASSGGTSGGAYNEQFF.

The chain links TRBV11-3 to TRBJ1-1, with 7 nucleotides matching TRBD1. In germline, CDR1 is SGHNT, CDR2 YENEEA. With 5 bases clipped from V and 1 base from J, the junction kept 7 bases outside the gene matches. The CDR3 totals 15 residues. The CDR3 nucleotides read TGTGCCAGCAGCCGTTCGGGGACAGCGAACACTGAAGCTTTCTTT. Protein: CASSRSGTANTEAFF.

The chain employs TRBV18 and TRBJ2-1, with TRBD1 identical over 9 bases. Losses at the gene ends were 2 bases for V and 0 bases for J; bases not matched to a gene: 2. Germline values: CDR1 KGHSH, CDR2 LQKENI. The CDR3 covers 16 residues. The CDR3 nucleotides read TGTGCCAGCTCACCAGGGGGACAGGGCTCCTACAATGAGCAGTTCTTC. This encodes CASSPGGQGSYNEQFF.

The chain combines TRBV5-4 with TRBJ1-5, with 7 nucleotides matching TRBD1. V shed 0 bases, J shed 9 bases, and the junction held 9 bases outside the gene matches. The CDR3 is 15 residues long. Germline values: CDR1 SGHNT, CDR2 YYREEE (reference sequence). CDR3 sequence reads: CASSLDGTAQSPQHF. The CDR3 DNA follows: TGTGCCAGCAGCTTGGATGGGACAGCTCAATCGCCCCAGCATTTT.

J is TRBJ2-7 and V is TRBV27, with D maybe TRBD2 (6 bases). Trimming took 3 bases from V and 4 from J, leaving 10 bases between them. Germline CDR1 is MNHEY and CDR2 is SMNVEV (reference sequence). This CDR3 has 13 amino acids. The CDR3 coding sequence is TGTGCCAGCAGTTTCGGGAGAAATTACGAGCAGTACTTC. This encodes CASSFGRNYEQYF.

The genes are TRBV7-3 and TRBJ2-7, with 10 positions matching TRBD2. CDR1 is SGHTA, CDR2 FQGTGA, per germline. V shed 0 bases, J shed 5 bases, and the junction held 4 bases outside the gene matches. The CDR3 has 15 amino acids. CDR3 region: CASSLTASGGHEQYF. DNA of the CDR3: TGTGCCAGCAGCTTAACCGCTAGCGGGGGCCACGAGCAGTACTTC. Full variable domain (outside the CDR3, taken from reference TRBV7-3 and TRBJ2-7): GAGVSQTPSNKVTEKGKYVELRCDPISGHTALYWYRQSLGQGPEFLIYFQGTGAADDSGLPNDRFFAVRPEGSVSTLKIQRTERGDSAVYLCASSLTASGGHEQYFGPGTRLTVT.

The J gene is TRBJ2-1, the V gene TRBV7-6, with D possibly matching TRBD1 (6 bases). Trimming took off 5 bases at V and 1 base at J, with 12 bases between the two ends. The CDR3 totals 15 residues. Germline V gene lookup returns CDR1 SGHVS and CDR2 FNYEAQ. CDR3 region: CASSRGTGSYNEQFF. In DNA form, the CDR3 reads TGTGCCAGCAGCCGAGGTACAGGGTCCTACAATGAGCAGTTCTTC.

This chain uses TRBV6-5 with TRBJ1-6; 9 nucleotides line up with TRBD1. The CDR3 runs 15 residues. V shed 7 bases, J shed 9 bases, and the junction held 10 bases outside the gene matches. CDR1 and CDR2 (germline): MNHEY, SVGAGI. CDR3 bases: TGTGCCAGCATCAGCCGGGACAGGGAACGTTCACCCCTCCACTTT. Translated: CASISRDRERSPLHF.

Only a few counts were recorded for this clone. The J gene is TRBJ1-2, the V gene TRBV5-6; D is unresolved. CDR1 is SGHDT and CDR2 is YYEEEE in the germline V gene. Trimming took off 2 bases at V and 4 bases at J, with 18 bases between the two ends. The CDR3 sequence is 16 residues long. The CDR3 nucleotides read TGTGCCAGCAGCTTCGTAGTTTCACGGCAGACCTATGGCTACACCTTC. Translated: CASSFVVSRQTYGYTF.

The J gene is TRBJ1-5, the V gene TRBV9; possible D gene TRBD1, 5 bases. This CDR3 spans 16 amino acids. Per germline, CDR1 SGDLS and CDR2 YYNGEE. Trimming took off 10 bases at V and 1 base at J, with 21 bases between the two ends. This CDR3 is CALQDGGGWSNQPQHF. CDR3 in DNA: TGTGCCTTGCAGGACGGGGGAGGTTGGAGCAATCAGCCCCAGCATTTT. The whole variable domain, remainder taken from reference TRBV9 and TRBJ1-5, is DSGVTQTPKHLITATGQRVTLRCSPRSGDLSVYWYQQSLDQGLQFLIQYYNGEERAKGNILERFSAQQFPDLHSELNLSSLELGDSALYFCALQDGGGWSNQPQHFGDGTRLSIL.

The gene calls are TRBV6-5 and TRBJ1-1, with 7 nucleotides matching TRBD1. CDR1 MNHEY and CDR2 SVGAGI come from the germline V gene. V gave up 6 bases and J gave up 7 bases; unmatched junction bases: 5. The CDR3 sequence is 12 residues long. CDR3 loop: CASSPRDSEAFF. The CDR3, as DNA: TGTGCCAGCAGCCCCAGGGACAGTGAAGCTTTCTTT.

The V gene is TRBV7-2, the J gene TRBJ2-5, with D perhaps matching TRBD1 (5 bases). Germline lookup yields CDR1 SGHTA and CDR2 FQGNSA. Trimming stripped 1 base from V and 5 bases from J, with 14 bases between. This CDR3 is 15 amino acids long. CDR3 bases: TGTGCCAGCAGCTTAGTAGGACAACCTGGGGAGACCCAGTACTTC. It is translated as CASSLVGQPGETQYF.

The chain links TRBV15 to TRBJ2-7; TRBD1 is a possible D gene (6 bases). This CDR3 is 15 amino acids long. Trimming cost V 2 bases and J 5 bases, with 16 bases left between them. Germline CDR1 and CDR2: LNHNV and YYDKDF (reference sequence). DNA of the CDR3: TGTGCCACCAGCAGATACCAGGGACAAGGGGACGAGCAGTACTTC. The encoded protein is CATSRYQGQGDEQYF. The complete variable domain, with remaining parts taken from reference TRBV15 and TRBJ2-7, reads DAMVIQNPRYQVTQFGKPVTLSCSQTLNHNVMYWYQQKSSQAPKLLFHYYDKDFNNEADTPDNFQSRRPNTSFCFLDIRSPGLGDTAMYLCATSRYQGQGDEQYFGPGTRLTVT.

V is TRBV2 and J is TRBJ1-2, with 8 bases aligning to TRBD1. Germline V gene data show CDR1 as SNHLY and CDR2 as FYNNEI. The trim removed 7 bases at V and 8 bases at J, leaving 3 bases unmatched. The CDR3 is made up of 11 amino acids. CDR3 in DNA: TGTGCCAGCAAGGACAGGGTAGGCTACACCTTC. Translated, it gives CASKDRVGYTF.

V usage is TRBV19 and J usage is TRBJ1-5; TRBD1 matches at 7 bases. The germline V gene has CDR1 LNHDA and CDR2 SQIVND (reference sequence). The CDR3 sequence is 15 residues long. After removal of 5 bases from V and 5 bases from J, the junction contained 9 bases not matched to a gene. This CDR3 reads CASSPQGGDYQPQHF. Here the CDR3 DNA reads TGTGCCAGTAGTCCCCAAGGGGGCGATTATCAGCCCCAGCATTTT.

This clone came up a few times. The chain joins TRBV12-3 or TRBV12-4 to TRBJ1-2, with unresolved D. The V gene lost 6 bases and the J gene lost 6 bases, with 14 bases spanning the gap. CDR3 length equals 13 residues. The CDR3 DNA reads TGTGCCAGCAGGCCCGGACGGAAGGATGGCTACACCTTC. This gives the protein CASRPGRKDGYTF.